This T cell receptor (beta chain) came from a study of shared clonotypes between healthy human individuals. The overall study: Donor composition was a couple of women and a few men, aged 18 to 49.

Healthy HIV-negative adults with no recent acute infections or vaccinations were recruited as donors. Genomic DNA for unsorted samples, which was extracted with the QIAamp DNA Blood Mini kit, came from about 90 million PBMCs. The data were produced by immunoSEQ multiplex PCR, yet TCRdb's version contains in-frame clones alone and is incomplete. The sample records about 480,000 clones, 79% being singletons. The length of the CDR3 is 13 residues. Trimming took 0 bases from V and 0 from J, leaving 2 bases between them. Germline V lookup: CDR1 SGHDN, CDR2 FVKESK. Whole-study findings and limits: Measured sharing among donors was expected to vary with sequencing depth.

About this clone itself: What it binds is not known. The same CDR3 is also encoded by other DNA sequences in this sample.

This chain joins TRBV14 and TRBJ1-1; the D is unclear. Sequenced input: PBMCs. The TCR originated in a woman in her 40s in good health. Some clones in this sample may be carry-over from other donors' samples. CDR3 in amino acids: CASSQDLNTEAFF. CDR3 DNA: TGTGCCAGCAGCCAAGATTTGAACACTGAAGCTTTCTTT. Full variable domain (missing parts from reference TRBV14 and TRBJ1-1): EAGVTQFPSHSVIEKGQTVTLRCDPISGHDNLYWYRRVMGKEIKFLLHFVKESKQDESGMPNNRFLAERTGGTYSTLKVQPAELEDSGVYFCASSQDLNTEAFFGQGTRLTVV.